The clone carrying this TCR beta chain appeared a few times. What it binds is unknown. This entry belongs to a study of CD8 T cell repertoires and HIV-1 epitope variants. On the study more broadly: Separate wells received one of Twenty-five Gag or Nef variant peptides. 1M T cells were kept uncultured as a baseline.

Study results and caveats: Only beta chains were identified, marking proliferation to antigen, not function.

Trimming left V 5 bases short and J 5 bases short, with 16 bases between. Germline values: CDR1 SEHNR, CDR2 FQNEAQ (reference sequence). The CDR3 is 14 amino acids. Profiling relied on immunoSEQ multiplex PCR, and the TCRdb table lists in-frame clones only, not all of them. The sample consists of approximately 90,000 clones, roughly four fifths of them appearing once. Sequencing was performed on uncultured baseline CD8+ T cells from peripheral blood mononuclear cells (PBMCs). The chain uses TRBV7-9 and TRBJ2-7; tentative D call: TRBD1 (6 bases). This receptor was identified in a male donor with HIV. CDR3 coding DNA: TGTGCCAGCAGCGTCAGAACAGGGCGCGACGAGCAGTACTTC. This sequence encodes CASSVRTGRDEQYF.